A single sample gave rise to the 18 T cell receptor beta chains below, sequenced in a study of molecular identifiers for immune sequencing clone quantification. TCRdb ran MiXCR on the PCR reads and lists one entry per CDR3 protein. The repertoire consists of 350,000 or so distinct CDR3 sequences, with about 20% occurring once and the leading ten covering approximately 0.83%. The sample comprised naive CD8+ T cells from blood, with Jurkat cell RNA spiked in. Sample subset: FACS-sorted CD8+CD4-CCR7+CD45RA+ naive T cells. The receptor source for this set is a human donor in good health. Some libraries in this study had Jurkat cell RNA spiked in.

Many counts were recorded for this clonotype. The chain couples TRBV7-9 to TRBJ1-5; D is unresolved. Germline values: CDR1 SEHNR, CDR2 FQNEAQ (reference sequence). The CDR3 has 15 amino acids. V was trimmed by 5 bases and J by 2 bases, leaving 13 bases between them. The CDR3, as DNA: TGTGCCAGCAGCCCAACGGGGTTTGGCAATCAGCCCCAGCATTTT. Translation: CASSPTGFGNQPQHF.

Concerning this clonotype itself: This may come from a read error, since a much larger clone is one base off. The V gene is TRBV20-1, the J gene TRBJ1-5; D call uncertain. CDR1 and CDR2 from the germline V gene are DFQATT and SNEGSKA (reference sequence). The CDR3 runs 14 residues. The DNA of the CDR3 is TGCAGTGCTAGAGAAGGATATAGCGATCAGCCCCAGCATTTT. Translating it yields CSAREGYSDQPQHF.

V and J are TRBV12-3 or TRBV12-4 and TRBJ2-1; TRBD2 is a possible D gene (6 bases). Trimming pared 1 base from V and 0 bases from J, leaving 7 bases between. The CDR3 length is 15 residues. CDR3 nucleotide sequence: TGTGCCAGCAGTTTAGACGGGGGCTCCTACAATGAGCAGTTCTTC. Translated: CASSLDGGSYNEQFF.

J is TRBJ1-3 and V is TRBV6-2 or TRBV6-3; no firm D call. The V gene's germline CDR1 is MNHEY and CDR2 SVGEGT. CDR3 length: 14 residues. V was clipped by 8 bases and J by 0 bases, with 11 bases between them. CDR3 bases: TGTGCCAGCGCCGGATCCAACTCTGGAAACACCATATATTTT. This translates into CASAGSNSGNTIYF.

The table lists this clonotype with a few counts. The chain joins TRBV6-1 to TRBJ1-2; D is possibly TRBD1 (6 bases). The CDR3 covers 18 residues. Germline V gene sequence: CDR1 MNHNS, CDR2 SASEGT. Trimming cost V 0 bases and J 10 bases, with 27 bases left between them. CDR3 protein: CASSEARGAWGGERHYTF. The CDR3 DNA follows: TGTGCCAGCAGTGAAGCGCGGGGGGCTTGGGGGGGGGAAAGGCACTACACCTTC.

The CDR3 spells CASTTGTDTQYF. In DNA, the CDR3 is TGTGCCAGCACCACGGGCACAGATACGCAGTATTTT. V usage is TRBV12-3 or TRBV12-4 and J usage is TRBJ2-3; unclear D gene. The CDR3 totals 12 residues. V lost 7 bases and J 1 base, leaving 6 bases between the germline ends.

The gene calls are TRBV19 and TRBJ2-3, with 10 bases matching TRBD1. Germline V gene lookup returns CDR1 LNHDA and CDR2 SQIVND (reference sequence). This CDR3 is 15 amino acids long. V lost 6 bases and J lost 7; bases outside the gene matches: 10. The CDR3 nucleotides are TGTGCCAGTAGAGTTTCGACAGGGGGCGAGAATACGCAGTATTTT. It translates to CASRVSTGGENTQYF.

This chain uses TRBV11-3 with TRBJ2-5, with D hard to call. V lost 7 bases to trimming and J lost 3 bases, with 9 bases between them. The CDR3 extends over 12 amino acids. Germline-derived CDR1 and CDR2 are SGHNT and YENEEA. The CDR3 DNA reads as TGTGCCAGCAACTGGGCCAAAGAGACCCAGTACTTC. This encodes CASNWAKETQYF.

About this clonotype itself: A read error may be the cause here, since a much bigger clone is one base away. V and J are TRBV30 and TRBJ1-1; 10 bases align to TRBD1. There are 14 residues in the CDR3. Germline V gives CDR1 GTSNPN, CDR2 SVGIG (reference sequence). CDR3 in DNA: TGTACCTGGAGCACCGGGACAGGGGATCCCGAAGCTTTCTTT. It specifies CTWSTGTGDPEAFF.

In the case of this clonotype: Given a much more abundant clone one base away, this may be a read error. The CDR3 loop is CASSLAMADATDYGYPF. The DNA for the CDR3 is TGTGCCAGCAGCTTAGCGATGGCAGACGCAACGGACTATGGCTACCCCTTC. This chain uses TRBV7-2 with TRBJ1-2, with unresolved D. This CDR3 comprises 17 residues. Germline loops: CDR1 SGHTA, CDR2 FQGNSA.

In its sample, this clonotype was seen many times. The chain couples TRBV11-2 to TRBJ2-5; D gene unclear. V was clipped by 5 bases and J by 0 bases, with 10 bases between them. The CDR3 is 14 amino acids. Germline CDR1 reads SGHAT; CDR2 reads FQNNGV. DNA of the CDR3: TGTGCCAGCAGCCGAGTGCGACACCAAGAGACCCAGTACTTC. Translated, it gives CASSRVRHQETQYF.

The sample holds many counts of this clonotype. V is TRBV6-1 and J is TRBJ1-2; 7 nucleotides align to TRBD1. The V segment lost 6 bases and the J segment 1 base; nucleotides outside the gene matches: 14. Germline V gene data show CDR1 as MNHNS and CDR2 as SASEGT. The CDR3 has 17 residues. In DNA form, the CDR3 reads TGTGCCAGCAGGAGGACAGGCGGGCCCAACCTTAACTATGGCTACACCTTC. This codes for CASRRTGGPNLNYGYTF.

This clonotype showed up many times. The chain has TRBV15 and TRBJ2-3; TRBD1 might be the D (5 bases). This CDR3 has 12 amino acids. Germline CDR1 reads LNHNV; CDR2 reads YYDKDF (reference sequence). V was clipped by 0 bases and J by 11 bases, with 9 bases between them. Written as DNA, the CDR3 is TGTGCCACCAGCAGAGATCCCCAGGGGCAGTATTTT. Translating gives CATSRDPQGQYF.

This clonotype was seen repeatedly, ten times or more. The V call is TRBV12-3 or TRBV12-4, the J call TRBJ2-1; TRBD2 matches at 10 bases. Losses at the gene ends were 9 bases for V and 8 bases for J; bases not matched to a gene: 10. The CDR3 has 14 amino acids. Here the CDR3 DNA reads TGTGCCAGTAAAGGGGCTAGCGGGAGCTATGAGCAGTTCTTC. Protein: CASKGASGSYEQFF.

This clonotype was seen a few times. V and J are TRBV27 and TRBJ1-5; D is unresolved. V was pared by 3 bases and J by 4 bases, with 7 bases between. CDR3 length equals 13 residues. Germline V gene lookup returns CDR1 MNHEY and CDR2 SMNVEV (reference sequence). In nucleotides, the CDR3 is TGTGCCAGCAGTTTTGGGGTGAATCAGCCCCAGCATTTT. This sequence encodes CASSFGVNQPQHF.

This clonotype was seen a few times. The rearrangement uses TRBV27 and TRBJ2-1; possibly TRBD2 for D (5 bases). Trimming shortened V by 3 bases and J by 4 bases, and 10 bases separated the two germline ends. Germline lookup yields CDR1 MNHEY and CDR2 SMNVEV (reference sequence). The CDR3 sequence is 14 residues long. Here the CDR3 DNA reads TGTGCCAGCAGTTTGCCGGGAACATACAATGAGCAGTTCTTC. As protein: CASSLPGTYNEQFF.

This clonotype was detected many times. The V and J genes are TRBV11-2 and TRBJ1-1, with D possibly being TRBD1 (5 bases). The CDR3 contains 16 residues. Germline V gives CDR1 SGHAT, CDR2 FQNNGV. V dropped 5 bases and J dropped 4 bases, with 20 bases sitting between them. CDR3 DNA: TGTGCCAGCAGCCCACAGAGTGCAGGGCTGGGCACTGAAGCTTTCTTT. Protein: CASSPQSAGLGTEAFF.

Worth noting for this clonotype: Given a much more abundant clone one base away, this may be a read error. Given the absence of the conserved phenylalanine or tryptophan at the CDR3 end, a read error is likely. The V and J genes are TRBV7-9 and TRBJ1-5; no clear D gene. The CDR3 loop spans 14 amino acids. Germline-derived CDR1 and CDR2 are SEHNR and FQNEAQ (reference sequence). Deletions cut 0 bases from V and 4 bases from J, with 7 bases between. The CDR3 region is CASSLAGVNQPQHL. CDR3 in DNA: TGTGCCAGCAGCTTAGCGGGTGTTAATCAGCCCCAGCATCTT.